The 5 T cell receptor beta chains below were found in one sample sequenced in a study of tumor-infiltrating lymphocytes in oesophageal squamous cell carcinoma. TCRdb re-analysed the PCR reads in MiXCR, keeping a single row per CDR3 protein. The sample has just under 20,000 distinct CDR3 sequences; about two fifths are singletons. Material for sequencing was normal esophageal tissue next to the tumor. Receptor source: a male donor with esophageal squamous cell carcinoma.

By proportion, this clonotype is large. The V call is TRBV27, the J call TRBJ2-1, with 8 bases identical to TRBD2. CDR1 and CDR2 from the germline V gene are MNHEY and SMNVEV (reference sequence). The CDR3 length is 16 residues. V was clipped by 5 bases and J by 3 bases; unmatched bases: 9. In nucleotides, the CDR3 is TGTGCCAGCAGTCTCACTAGCGGAGCACTCTACAATGAGCAGTTCTTC. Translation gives CASSLTSGALYNEQFF.

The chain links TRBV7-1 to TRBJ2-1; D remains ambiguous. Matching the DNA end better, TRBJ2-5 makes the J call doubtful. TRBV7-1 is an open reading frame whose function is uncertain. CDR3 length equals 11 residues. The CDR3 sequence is CASSAGQTQYF. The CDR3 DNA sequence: TGTGCCAGCAGCGCTGGACAGACCCAGTACTTC.

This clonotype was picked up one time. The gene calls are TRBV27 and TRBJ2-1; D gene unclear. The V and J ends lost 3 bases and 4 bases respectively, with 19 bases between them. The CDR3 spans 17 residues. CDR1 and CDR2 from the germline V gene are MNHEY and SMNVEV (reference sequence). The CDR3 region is CASSFDGSAPTYNEQFF. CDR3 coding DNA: TGTGCCAGCAGTTTCGACGGAAGCGCCCCCACGTACAATGAGCAGTTCTTC.

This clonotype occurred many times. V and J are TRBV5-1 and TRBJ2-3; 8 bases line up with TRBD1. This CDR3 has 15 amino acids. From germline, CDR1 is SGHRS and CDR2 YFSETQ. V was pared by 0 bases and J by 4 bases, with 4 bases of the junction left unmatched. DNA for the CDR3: TGCGCCAGCAGCTTGGGGGTGACAGGGGCAGATACGCAGTATTTT. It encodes CASSLGVTGADTQYF.

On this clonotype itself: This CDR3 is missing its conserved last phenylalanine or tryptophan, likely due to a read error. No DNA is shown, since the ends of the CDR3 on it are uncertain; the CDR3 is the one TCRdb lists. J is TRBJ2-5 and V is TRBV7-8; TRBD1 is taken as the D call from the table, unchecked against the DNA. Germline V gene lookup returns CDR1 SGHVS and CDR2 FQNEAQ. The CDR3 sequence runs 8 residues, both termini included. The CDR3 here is CASSLAGN.